The clone carrying this T cell receptor beta chain was counted ten times or more. The data belong to a study of neurological immune-mediated disorders. The germline CDR1 and CDR2 sequences are SGHRS and YFSETQ. Trimming cost V 5 bases and J 6 bases; bases outside gene matches: 4. The length of the CDR3 is 14 residues. Described time point: longitudinal time-point 2. MiXCR was run by TCRdb on the 5' RACE reads, yielding one entry per CDR3 protein. The table has some 87,000 distinct CDR3 sequences, over 10% seen once. This receptor was identified in a female donor with HTLV-1-associated myelopathy (HAM/TSP). V is TRBV5-1 and J is TRBJ2-3, with 12 bases that match TRBD2. Sequenced sample: PBMCs. The CDR3 spells CASRSSGGADTQYF. DNA for the CDR3: TGCGCCAGCAGATCTAGCGGGGGGGCTGATACGCAGTATTTT.